A selection of T cell receptor beta chains follows, all from one sample in a study of control samples from healthy donors and cancer patients. Sequenced by immunoSEQ multiplex PCR; TCRdb stores in-frame clones only, minus some. The sample lists under 130,000 clones, approximately 83% occurring once. Sequenced: blood. The receptors here all came from a woman between 45 and 65 years old in good health. CDR3s include the opening cysteine and the closing phenylalanine or tryptophan. A D gene is named only where the DNA matches it firmly. Not all rows give a size; the values are once, few, many and, for expanded clones, a class.

TRBV4-3	.	TRBJ2-3	few	TGCGCCAGCAGCCAAGATCTCATAGTGAGACGTCAGGGGACAGATACGCAGTATTTT	CASSQDLIVRRQGTDTQYF
TRBV11-3	.	TRBJ2-2	.	TGTGCCAGCAGCTCGGGTCAAGGACACACCGGGGAGCTGTTTTTT	CASSSGQGHTGELFF
TRBV9	.	TRBJ1-1	.	TGTGCCAGCAGCTCCGGAAGAGAGAACACTGAAGCTTTCTTT	CASSSGRENTEAFF
TRBV11-3	TRBD2	TRBJ2-1	.	TGTGCCAGCAGCTTAGAAGGGGCTAGCGGGAATGGTGTTAAGCAGTTCTTC	CASSLEGASGNGVKQFF
TRBV9	.	TRBJ2-3	.	TGTGCCAGCAGCGTCTACACGGGACAAATCGATACGCAGTATTTT	CASSVYTGQIDTQYF
TRBV5-1	.	TRBJ1-4	once	TGCGCCAGCAGCTTGGTCGGCAGCCCCAATGAAAAACTGTTTTTT	CASSLVGSPNEKLFF
TRBV7-6	.	TRBJ1-1	.	TGTGCCAGCAGCCCTGGACAGAGCAAAGCTTTCTTT	CASSPGQSKAFF
TRBV7-9	TRBD1	TRBJ1-4	.	TGTGCCAGCAGCCCGACAGGGGAGGAAAAACTGTTTTTT	CASSPTGEEKLFF
TRBV29-1	.	TRBJ2-3	once	TGCAGCGTTCACATGAGGTCGGATACGCAGTATTTT	CSVHMRSDTQYF
TRBV3-1/TRBV3-2	.	TRBJ2-3	.	TGTGCCAGCAGCCAAGATCTTAGAGGAGGGGGGGCAGATACGCAGTATTTT	CASSQDLRGGGADTQYF
TRBV19	.	TRBJ2-1	.	TGTGCCAGTAGTATATACTACAGGGAACCCAATGAGCAGTTCTTC	CASSIYYREPNEQFF
TRBV9	TRBD1	TRBJ2-1	.	TGTGCCAGCAGCGTCCCGGGACAGGGAATAAATGAGCAGTTCTTC	CASSVPGQGINEQFF
TRBV18	.	TRBJ2-5	.	TGTGCCAGCTCACCTAGGATGACTAGTTTAGGAGAGACCCAGTACTTC	CASSPRMTSLGETQYF
TRBV4-3	TRBD2	TRBJ2-1	.	TGCGCCAGCAGCTACACTAGCGGGGGGGCGGATGAGCAGTTCTTC	CASSYTSGGADEQFF
TRBV2	TRBD1	TRBJ2-1	.	TGTGCCAGCAGTGAAAGCAGGGGGCAATTCAATGAGCAGTTCTTC	CASSESRGQFNEQFF
TRBV5-1	.	TRBJ2-2	.	TGCGCCAGCAGACTTGATATGGTCGGGGGGGAGCTGTTTTTT	CASRLDMVGGELFF
TRBV19	.	TRBJ1-5	.	TGTGCCAGTAGTACTGGGGGCATGAGCAATCAGCCCCAGCATTTT	CASSTGGMSNQPQHF
TRBV19	.	TRBJ1-5	once	TGTGCCAGTAGTATGTGGGTCCAGCCCCAGCATTTT	CASSMWVQPQHF